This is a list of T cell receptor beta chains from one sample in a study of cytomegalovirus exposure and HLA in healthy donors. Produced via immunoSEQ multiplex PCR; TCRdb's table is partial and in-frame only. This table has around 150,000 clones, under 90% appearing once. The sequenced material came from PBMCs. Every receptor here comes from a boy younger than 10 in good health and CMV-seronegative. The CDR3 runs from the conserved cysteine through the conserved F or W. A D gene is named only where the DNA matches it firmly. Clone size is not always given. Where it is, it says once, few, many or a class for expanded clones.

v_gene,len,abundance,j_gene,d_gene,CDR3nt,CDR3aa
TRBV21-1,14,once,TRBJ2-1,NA,TGTGCCAGCAGCGGAATAGCGGCGAACAATGAGCAGTTCTTC,CASSGIAANNEQFF
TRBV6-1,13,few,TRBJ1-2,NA,TGTGCCAGCAGTGAAGGGAGTGGAACTGGCTACACCTTC,CASSEGSGTGYTF
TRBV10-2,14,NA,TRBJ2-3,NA,TGCGCCAGCAGTGGCGGTAATCTCACAGATACGCAGTATTTT,CASSGGNLTDTQYF
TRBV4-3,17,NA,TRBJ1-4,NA,TGCGCCAGCAGCCAAGAAACAGGATTGGCAACTAATGAAAAACTGTTTTTT,CASSQETGLATNEKLFF
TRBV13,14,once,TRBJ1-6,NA,TGTGCCAGCAGCCCAGCTGATCAGGGTTCACCCCTCCACTTT,CASSPADQGSPLHF
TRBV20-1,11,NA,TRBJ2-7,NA,TGCAGTGCTGCCACAGGCTACGAGCAGTACTTC,CSAATGYEQYF
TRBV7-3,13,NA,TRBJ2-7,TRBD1,TGTGCCAGCAGCTCCAGGACAGGGGGCGAGCAGTACTTC,CASSSRTGGEQYF
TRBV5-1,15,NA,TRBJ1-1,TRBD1,TGCGCCAGCAGCAAAACAAGACAGGGGCGCACTGAAGCTTTCTTT,CASSKTRQGRTEAFF
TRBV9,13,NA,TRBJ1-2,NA,TGTGCCAGCAGCGTAGTTTCAGGCTATGGCTACACCTTC,CASSVVSGYGYTF
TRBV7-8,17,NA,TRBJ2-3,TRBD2,TGTGCCAGCAGCTCAATTAATACTCTAGCGGTCACAGATACGCAGTATTTT,CASSSINTLAVTDTQYF
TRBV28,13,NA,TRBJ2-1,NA,TGTGCCAGCAGTCCTCCCCGGGTGGGTGAGCAGTTCTTC,CASSPPRVGEQFF